The present entry profiles one T cell receptor (beta chain) with its context. This specimen belongs to a study of blood T cell repertoires in COVID-19. Across the study: Both acute and convalescent COVID-19 samples were obtained from the United States, Italy and Spain. From T cells, B-cell-depleted T cells, or PBMCs came the material, which was cDNA or gDNA.

V lost 5 bases and J 5 bases, leaving 15 bases between the germline ends. Germline CDR1 SGHNT, CDR2 YENEEA. The CDR3 loop spans 15 amino acids. Original data processing: Reference gene primer amplification gave nucleated cell count estimates. Assay used: immunoSEQ multiplex PCR; TCRdb lists only in-frame clones, some missing. V and J calls and clone size follow that table, whereas D and trimming were derived from the DNA. Of around 290,000 clones in the sample, about 89% were seen once. Sequencing was carried out using peripheral blood. The sequence was obtained from a woman aged 50 to 65 who had recovered from COVID-19. The chain uses TRBV11-3 and TRBJ2-2, with D possibly TRBD2 on 6 matching bases. CDR3 DNA: TGTGCCAGCAGCCGGAGCGGGCCCGGGACCGGGGAGCTGTTTTTT. Protein: CASSRSGPGTGELFF.